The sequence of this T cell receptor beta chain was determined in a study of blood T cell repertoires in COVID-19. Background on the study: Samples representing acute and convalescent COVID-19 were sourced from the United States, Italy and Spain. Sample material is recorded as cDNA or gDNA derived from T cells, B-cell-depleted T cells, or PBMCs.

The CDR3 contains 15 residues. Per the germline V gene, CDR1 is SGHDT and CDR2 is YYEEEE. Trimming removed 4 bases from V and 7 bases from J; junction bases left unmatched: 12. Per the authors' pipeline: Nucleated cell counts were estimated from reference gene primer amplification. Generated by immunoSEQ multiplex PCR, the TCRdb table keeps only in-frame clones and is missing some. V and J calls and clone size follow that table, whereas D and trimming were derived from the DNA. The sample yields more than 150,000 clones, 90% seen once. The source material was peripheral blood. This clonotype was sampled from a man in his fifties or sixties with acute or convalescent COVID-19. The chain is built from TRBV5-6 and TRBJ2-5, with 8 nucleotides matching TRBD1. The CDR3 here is CASSLTGAQFGTQYF. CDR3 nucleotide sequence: TGTGCCAGCAGCCTGACAGGGGCCCAGTTTGGGACCCAGTACTTC.